This TCR beta chain is drawn from a study of shared clonotypes between healthy human individuals. Broader study findings: Non-shared clonotypes showed lower generation probabilities than clonotypes common to all four donors. In a handful of donors, 4.5% to 5.5% of naive CD4 clonotypes appeared in common. Deeper or shallower sequencing was expected to change how clonotypes are shared among donors.

This clone showed up just once. Its antigen remains unidentified. Here immunoSEQ multiplex PCR was the method, and the copy in TCRdb shows in-frame clones only, minus some. The data hold about 2.4 million clones, with 93% observed a single time. The CDR3 spans 13 residues. Germline values: CDR1 GTSNPN, CDR2 SVGIG (reference sequence). The junction had 6 bases not matched to a gene; V was cut back by 3 bases and J by 6 bases. The specimen was naive CD4+ T cells from PBMCs. Indicated subset: CD45RA+ positively selected. The clonotype originates from a man between 18 and 29 years old in good health. Some clones in this sample may be carry-over from other donors' samples. The chain is built from TRBV30 and TRBJ1-2, with TRBD1 matching 8 bases. In DNA form, the CDR3 reads TGTGCCTGGAGCGGACAGGGCTGGGATGGCTACACCTTC. Translation: CAWSGQGWDGYTF.